This TCR beta chain is from a study of response to subunit inactivated influenza vaccine. This CDR3 is built from 15 residues. The germline V gene encodes CDR1 SNHLY and CDR2 FYNNEI. V shed 7 bases and J shed 0 bases, with 13 bases lying between them. A note on this clonotype: Its antigen is not known.

Study outcomes and limitations: T cells newly recruited by each seasonal influenza vaccination are few, the authors suggested.

From the RT-PCR reads, TCRdb called clonotypes with MiXCR, one entry per CDR3 protein. The sample has about 620,000 distinct CDR3 sequences; over 9.5% are singletons. The chain combines TRBV2 with TRBJ2-1; perhaps TRBD1 as D (6 bases). The sequence was obtained from a man in his forties or fifties who received an inactivated influenza vaccine. This specimen consisted of PBMCs from blood, obtained on the day of vaccination. The CDR3 region has the DNA TGTGCCAGCACCCTCGGACAGATCTCCTACAATGAGCAGTTCTTC. It specifies CASTLGQISYNEQFF.